This T cell receptor (beta chain) comes out of a study of glioma-infiltrating T cells. At least ten counts were recorded for this clonotype. Amplification of TCR alpha and beta CDR3 regions from RNA used iRepertoire nested multiplex PCR. TCRdb re-analysed the multiplex PCR reads in MiXCR, keeping a single row per CDR3 protein. In the table there are some 85,000 distinct CDR3 sequences, about a quarter of which are singletons. The CDR3 length is 12 residues. Germline V CDR1 and CDR2: MNHNS, SASEGT. The V and J ends lost 2 bases and 9 bases respectively, with 8 bases between them. What was sequenced was glioma tissue, nonneoplastic brain tissue, or PBMCs (not recorded which). The clonotype originates from a human donor with low-grade glioma or glioblastoma, undergoing nonglioma brain surgery, or in good health (not recorded which). This chain connects TRBV6-1 to TRBJ2-1; D gene ambiguous. The CDR3 bases are TGTGCCAGCAGTGAACCCGGACGTGAGCAGTTCTTC. Protein sequence: CASSEPGREQFF.